One and the same sample provided the 32 T cell receptor beta chains below, sequenced in a study of blood T cell repertoires in COVID-19. Profiling relied on immunoSEQ multiplex PCR, and the TCRdb table lists in-frame clones only, not all of them. This table has approximately 50,000 clones, around 80% appearing once. Specimen: peripheral blood. These receptor sequences come from a man between 65 and 85 years old with acute or convalescent COVID-19.

The chain has TRBV2 and TRBJ2-2; unclear D gene. This CDR3 is 13 amino acids long. V shed 6 bases and J shed 0 bases, with 5 bases lying between them. CDR1 and CDR2 from the germline V gene are SNHLY and FYNNEI. CDR3 nucleotide sequence: TGTGCCAGCAGGTTCACGAACACCGGGGAGCTGTTTTTT. The encoded protein is CASRFTNTGELFF.

V and J are TRBV7-3 and TRBJ2-1; no firm D call. The germline V gene encodes CDR1 SGHTA and CDR2 FQGTGA. V lost 5 bases, J lost 8 bases, and 16 bases lay in between. CDR3 length equals 14 residues. CDR3 coding DNA: TGTGCCAGCAGCCCCGAGCACGGAGCCGATGAGCAGTTCTTC. The encoded protein is CASSPEHGADEQFF.

This clone has a handful of counts. This chain joins TRBV11-2 and TRBJ1-1; TRBD1 matches 9 bases. Germline lookup yields CDR1 SGHAT and CDR2 FQNNGV. J was trimmed by 11 bases and V by 4 bases; bases with no gene match: 11. The CDR3 is 14 amino acids. This CDR3 reads CASSSNPGTGTAFF. CDR3 bases: TGTGCCAGCAGCTCGAACCCCGGGACAGGGACGGCTTTCTTT.

This clone was seen a few times. V usage is TRBV30 and J usage is TRBJ2-7; D unresolved. V was shortened by 2 bases and J by 1 base, with 9 bases between the two germline ends. The length of the CDR3 is 13 residues. Germline V CDR1 and CDR2: GTSNPN, SVGIG (reference sequence). The CDR3 region is CAWSLGRSYEQYF. CDR3 sequence (DNA): TGTGCCTGGAGTTTGGGCCGGTCCTACGAGCAGTACTTC.

This chain uses TRBV5-4 with TRBJ1-1; D perhaps matches TRBD1 (6 bases). Trimming shortened V by 0 bases and J by 8 bases, and 17 bases separated the two germline ends. This CDR3 has 15 amino acids. Germline CDR1 is SGHNT and CDR2 is YYREEE (reference sequence). CDR3 DNA: TGTGCCAGCAGCTTGGTGGACAGTCCTAGCACAGAAGCTTTCTTT. Translating it yields CASSLVDSPSTEAFF.

The chain uses TRBV2 and TRBJ1-1, with 9 bases identical to TRBD1. The CDR3 extends over 15 amino acids. Germline CDR1 reads SNHLY; CDR2 reads FYNNEI. The V segment lost 8 bases and the J segment 4 bases; nucleotides outside the gene matches: 11. For the CDR3, the DNA is TGTGCCAGCTCGGGACAGGGTTTTGCAGTCACTGAAGCTTTCTTT. Translated, it gives CASSGQGFAVTEAFF. The full variable domain, its missing parts supplied by reference TRBV2 and TRBJ1-1, is EPEVTQTPSHQVTQMGQEVILRCVPISNHLYFYWYRQILGQKVEFLVSFYNNEISEKSEIFDDQFSVERPDGSNFTLKIRSTKLEDSAMYFCASSGQGFAVTEAFFGQGTRLTVV.

The chain recombines TRBV30 with TRBJ2-2; the D gene is possibly TRBD2 (5 bases). Germline CDR1 is GTSNPN and CDR2 is SVGIG (reference sequence). The V end lost 3 bases, the J end lost 7 bases, and 12 bases lay between the germline ends. This CDR3 has 13 amino acids. The CDR3 region has the DNA TGTGCCTGGAGGGGGAGAAATATCGGGGAGCTGTTTTTT. Residues: CAWRGRNIGELFF.

This chain joins TRBV4-2 and TRBJ2-7; 7 nucleotides align to TRBD1. The V gene end was trimmed by 0 bases and the J gene end by 4 bases; junction bases not matched to a gene: 6. This CDR3 spans 15 amino acids. Germline CDR1 and CDR2: LGHNA and YNFKEQ. The CDR3 DNA is TGTGCCAGCAGCCAAGAATACAGGGGTTGGTACGAGCAGTACTTC. This gives the protein CASSQEYRGWYEQYF.

This chain links TRBV9 with TRBJ1-2; D uncertain. CDR1 SGDLS and CDR2 YYNGEE come from the germline V gene. The CDR3 sequence is 12 residues long. The V gene lost 0 bases and the J gene lost 8 bases, with 8 bases spanning the gap. The DNA for the CDR3 is TGTGCCAGCAGCGTAGGCCCAGTCGGCTACACCTTC. Protein product: CASSVGPVGYTF.

V gene TRBV10-2 combines with J gene TRBJ2-2; TRBD2 aligns across 10 bases. The J segment lost 6 bases and the V segment lost 6 bases, leaving 4 bases of the junction unmatched. This CDR3 region has 14 residues. The germline gives CDR1 WSHSY, CDR2 SAAADI. CDR3 nucleotides: TGCGCCAGCAGCCCTAGCGGGAGATCCGGGGAGCTGTTTTTT. Its protein product is CASSPSGRSGELFF.

In DNA form, the CDR3 reads TGTGCCACGCTGTCTGCGGGCGCCACCGGGGAGCTGTTTTTT. Its protein is CATLSAGATGELFF. The V call is TRBV6-5, the J call TRBJ2-2; possibly TRBD2 for D (5 bases). Germline V lookup: CDR1 MNHEY, CDR2 SVGAGI. This CDR3 spans 14 amino acids. Between the trimmed V and J ends, which lost 10 bases and 4 bases, there was a span of 16 bases.

The chain couples TRBV3-1 (or the pseudogene TRBV3-2) to TRBJ1-5; D gene uncertain. The length of the CDR3 is 15 residues. Trimming removed 2 bases at V and 7 bases at J, with 15 bases between. CDR1 and CDR2 from the germline V gene are LGHDT and YNNKEL (reference sequence). CDR3 coding DNA: TGTGCCAGCAGCCAAAGACAAGGCCCCCAACAGCCCCAGCATTTT. Translated: CASSQRQGPQQPQHF.

This clone was detected ten times or more. CDR3 loop: CASSLAGKTGELFF. The CDR3 DNA reads as TGTGCCAGCAGTTTAGCGGGAAAGACCGGGGAGCTGTTTTTT. The genes are TRBV27 and TRBJ2-2; D perhaps matches TRBD2 (6 bases). CDR1 is MNHEY, CDR2 SMNVEV, per germline (reference sequence). Trimming took off 2 bases at V and 5 bases at J, with 9 bases between the two ends. CDR3 length: 14 residues.

This clone appeared once. V is TRBV2 and J is TRBJ1-5; 8 bases line up with TRBD1. The CDR3 is made up of 15 amino acids. Germline V gives CDR1 SNHLY, CDR2 FYNNEI. The ends lost 1 base at V and 7 bases at J; junction bases unmatched: 6. CDR3 DNA sequence: TGTGCCAGCAGTGAAGAGGCAGGGGGCAGGCAGCCCCAGCATTTT. This sequence encodes CASSEEAGGRQPQHF.

The V and J genes are TRBV28 and TRBJ1-1; the match to TRBD1 covers 9 bases. This CDR3 contains 16 residues. J was trimmed by 10 bases and V by 5 bases; bases with no gene match: 17. Germline V gene data show CDR1 as MDHEN and CDR2 as SYDVKM. The CDR3 DNA is TGTGCCAGCAGTCCTGGACAGGGGCCCTCGGGCGGGGGAGCTTTCTTT. This codes for CASSPGQGPSGGGAFF.

This clone was seen a single time. V gene TRBV24-1 combines with J gene TRBJ2-3; the match to TRBD1 covers 8 bases. CDR1 and CDR2 (germline): KGHDR, SFDVKD. This CDR3 comprises 15 residues. V trimming: 5 bases; J trimming: 4 bases; junction bases outside the gene matches: 7. This CDR3 reads CATSGTGIYADTQYF. As DNA, the CDR3 is TGTGCCACCAGTGGGACAGGGATATATGCAGATACGCAGTATTTT.

The chain carries TRBV11-2 and TRBJ2-1; TRBD2 matches at 7 bases. This CDR3 contains 16 residues. V was clipped by 2 bases and J by 2 bases; unmatched bases: 6. Germline CDR1 reads SGHAT; CDR2 reads FQNNGV. This CDR3 reads CASSLLTGRTYNEQFF. CDR3 sequence (DNA): TGTGCCAGCAGCTTATTGACCGGGAGGACCTACAATGAGCAGTTCTTC.

This clone was detected only a few times. The genes are TRBV28 and TRBJ2-6; 8 bases map to TRBD1. The CDR3 has 17 amino acids. The germline V gene has CDR1 MDHEN and CDR2 SYDVKM. Trimming removed 5 bases from V and 0 bases from J; junction bases left unmatched: 6. The CDR3 spells CASSSDRGSSGANVLTF. In DNA form, the CDR3 reads TGTGCCAGCAGTAGCGACAGGGGATCCTCTGGGGCCAACGTCCTGACTTTC.

This chain links TRBV2 with TRBJ2-1; 12 positions agree with TRBD2. Trimming cost V 1 base and J 7 bases; bases outside gene matches: 2. This CDR3 region has 15 residues. Per germline, CDR1 SNHLY and CDR2 FYNNEI. CDR3 residues: CASSEEGLAGNEQFF. CDR3 in DNA: TGTGCCAGCAGTGAAGAAGGACTAGCGGGGAATGAGCAGTTCTTC.

V gene TRBV19 combines with J gene TRBJ1-6, with 8 bases lining up with TRBD1. V dropped 4 bases and J dropped 10; count of bases not matched to a gene: 9. Germline V gene sequence: CDR1 LNHDA, CDR2 SQIVND (reference sequence). The CDR3 spans 15 residues. CDR3 in amino acids: CASSTWTGRRSPLHF. The CDR3 DNA sequence: TGTGCCAGTAGTACCTGGACAGGGAGACGCTCACCCCTCCACTTT. Full variable domain (rest looked up from reference TRBV19 and TRBJ1-6): DGGITQSPKYLFRKEGQNVTLSCEQNLNHDAMYWYRQDPGQGLRLIYYSQIVNDFQKGDIAEGYSVSREKKESFPLTVTSAQKNPTAFYLCASSTWTGRRSPLHFGNGTRLTVT.

The chain joins TRBV12-2 to TRBJ1-1; the D call of TRBD1 is as the table states it, not checked on the DNA. TRBV12-2 is classified as a pseudogene. CDR3 length: 14 residues. The CDR3 here is CASRLGQGSTEAFF. The CDR3 DNA reads TGTGCAAGTCGCTTAGGGCAGGGGAGCACTGAAGCTTTCTTT.

This sequence joins TRBV4-1 and TRBJ2-5; 8 nucleotides match TRBD2. Germline V gives CDR1 MGHRA, CDR2 YSYEKL. V dropped 0 bases and J dropped 4; count of bases not matched to a gene: 1. This CDR3 has 14 residues. The CDR3 here is CASSQELAGETQYF. The CDR3, as DNA: TGCGCCAGCAGCCAAGAGCTAGCGGGAGAGACCCAGTACTTC.

The CDR3 spells CASSLELAGDFNEQFF. The CDR3 nucleotides are TGTGCCAGCAGCCTAGAACTAGCGGGAGACTTCAATGAGCAGTTCTTC. The rearrangement links TRBV4-2 to TRBJ2-1; TRBD2 aligns across 11 bases. Losses at the gene ends were 4 bases for V and 6 bases for J; bases not matched to a gene: 8. The CDR3 has 16 residues. Germline lookup yields CDR1 LGHNA and CDR2 YNFKEQ.

The chain employs TRBV5-5 and TRBJ2-5; 9 bases fit TRBD2. Germline V gives CDR1 SGHKS, CDR2 YYEKEE (reference sequence). The CDR3 is 18 residues long. The J segment lost 5 bases and the V segment lost 4 bases, leaving 18 bases of the junction unmatched. In nucleotides, the CDR3 is TGTGCCAGCAGCCCGGGGTCAAGCGGGAGGCCGAGTTGGGAGACCCAGTACTTC. This translates into CASSPGSSGRPSWETQYF.

This chain uses TRBV19 with TRBJ1-2; weak D call: TRBD1 (6 bases). Germline V gives CDR1 LNHDA, CDR2 SQIVND (reference sequence). With 7 bases removed from V and 5 bases from J, the gap between germline ends came to 11 bases. The CDR3 extends over 12 amino acids. CDR3: CASTRTEYGYTF. CDR3 DNA sequence: TGTGCCAGTACTAGGACAGAGTATGGCTACACCTTC.

About this clone itself: Compared with germline, one end of the junction differs, possibly owing to a read error. At the DNA level, this CDR3 is encoded by other sequences in the same sample as well. The chain uses TRBV3-1 (or the pseudogene TRBV3-2) and TRBJ2-7, with TRBD2 matching over 11 bases. This CDR3 is built from 16 residues. Germline V gene data show CDR1 as LGHDT and CDR2 as YNNKEL (reference sequence). The CDR3 loop is CASSQEVTSGSHEQYF. CDR3 DNA: TGTGCCAGCAGCCAAGAGGTAACTAGCGGGAGTCACGAGCAGTATTTC.

The chain links TRBV27 to TRBJ2-7; TRBD2 matches at 12 bases. The CDR3 has 14 amino acids. V lost 6 bases and J lost 4; bases outside the gene matches: 4. Germline CDR1 and CDR2: MNHEY and SMNVEV (reference sequence). This chain's CDR3 is CASRRTSGKYEQYF. The CDR3 DNA reads TGTGCCAGCAGACGGACTAGCGGGAAGTACGAGCAGTACTTC.

The rearrangement uses TRBV3-1 (or the pseudogene TRBV3-2) and TRBJ2-7; possible D gene TRBD1, 6 bases. The CDR3 is 14 amino acids. The germline V and J ends were trimmed by 1 base and 6 bases, with 13 bases remaining between them. Germline CDR1 and CDR2: LGHDT and YNNKEL (reference sequence). DNA for the CDR3: TGTGCCAGCAGCCAAGGGCCTCGAGGGGGCGAGCAGTACTTC. Its protein is CASSQGPRGGEQYF.

The chain joins TRBV28 to TRBJ1-3, with 9 bases identical to TRBD1. In germline, CDR1 is MDHEN, CDR2 SYDVKM. This CDR3 region has 14 residues. J gave up 3 bases and V 8 bases, and 5 bases lay outside the gene matches. The CDR3 nucleotides read TGTGCCAGCTGTACAGGGGGCTTTGGAAACACCATATATTTT. It translates to CASCTGGFGNTIYF.

The rearrangement joins TRBV2 to TRBJ2-2, with D uncertain. This CDR3 is 13 amino acids long. V lost 7 bases and J lost 3, with 9 bases in between. Looked up from germline, CDR1 is SNHLY and CDR2 is FYNNEI. CDR3 nucleotide sequence: TGTGCCAGCAAACATCCTGACACCGGGGAGCTGTTTTTT. Translation gives CASKHPDTGELFF.

In DNA form, the CDR3 reads TGTGCCAGCAGTTCCACGGGACTAGCGACCTACGAGCAGTACTTC. This encodes CASSSTGLATYEQYF. J is TRBJ2-7 and V is TRBV6-2 or TRBV6-3, with 10 bases lining up with TRBD2. This CDR3 contains 15 residues. The V segment lost 4 bases and the J segment 2 bases; nucleotides outside the gene matches: 5. Germline V gene sequence: CDR1 MNHEY, CDR2 SVGEGT.

The rearrangement joins TRBV15 to TRBJ2-3, with TRBD2 matching 7 bases. Germline CDR1 LNHNV, CDR2 YYDKDF (reference sequence). The CDR3 has 17 amino acids. V lost 2 bases, J lost 5 bases, and 13 bases stayed unmatched. The CDR3 sequence: CATSRSTGTITRDTQYF. CDR3 coding DNA: TGTGCCACCAGCAGATCTACCGGGACTATCACGAGAGATACGCAGTATTTT.